A single sample is the source of the 14 T cell receptor beta chains below, sequenced in a study of glioma-infiltrating T cells after dendritic cell vaccination. The time point was: after dendritic cell vaccination, including at tumor progression/relapse. Using immunoSEQ multiplex PCR, the repertoire was profiled, and TCRdb retains in-frame clones only, with some absent. The sample carries fewer than 11,000 clones, around 84% recorded once. Here the sequenced sample was blood, taken after dendritic cell vaccination. Source of these receptors: a human donor with glioblastoma.

With respect to this clone: The junction shows a germline mismatch at one end, possibly a read error. The V and J genes are TRBV10-2 and TRBJ2-7; 9 bases fit TRBD2. The CDR3 contains 16 residues. CDR1 and CDR2 from the germline V gene are WSHSY and SAAADI. The CDR3 here is CASSHVYSGRTYEQYF. The CDR3 DNA reads as TGTGCCAGCAGCCACGTGTATAGCGGGAGAACCTACGAGCAGTACTTC.

The chain links TRBV7-2 to TRBJ2-2; D possibly corresponds to TRBD2 (6 bases). CDR1 SGHTA and CDR2 FQGNSA come from the germline V gene. CDR3 size: 15 residues. Trimming stripped 3 bases from V and 0 bases from J, with 8 bases between. Written as DNA, the CDR3 is TGTGCCAGCAGCTTCAGGGACTCGAACACCGGGGAGCTGTTTTTT. Amino acid sequence: CASSFRDSNTGELFF.

The V call is TRBV29-1, the J call TRBJ1-1; D call uncertain. Germline CDR1 is SQVTM and CDR2 is ANQGSEA. The length of the CDR3 is 13 residues. With 4 bases removed from V and 4 bases from J, the gap between germline ends came to 13 bases. In DNA, the CDR3 is TGCAGCGTTGCTCGGGGAATCGGCACTGAAGCTTTCTTT. Its translation is CSVARGIGTEAFF. Looking up the rest from reference TRBV29-1 and TRBJ1-1 gives the full variable domain: SAVISQKPSRDICQRGTSLTIQCQVDSQVTMMFWYRQQPGQSLTLIATANQGSEATYESGFVIDKFPISRPNLTFSTLTVSNMSPEDSSIYLCSVARGIGTEAFFGQGTRLTVV.

V usage is TRBV10-3 and J usage is TRBJ2-7, with 7 bases matching TRBD1. CDR3 length: 15 residues. CDR1 and CDR2 from the germline V gene are ENHRY and SYGVKD. V dropped 4 bases and J dropped 3; count of bases not matched to a gene: 9. The CDR3, as DNA: TGTGCCATCAGTGTAAACATGGGACAGAACTACGAGCAGTACTTC. Encoded protein: CAISVNMGQNYEQYF.

The chain combines TRBV11-2 with TRBJ2-7, with TRBD2 matching over 7 bases. CDR3 length equals 15 residues. Germline V gene data show CDR1 as SGHAT and CDR2 as FQNNGV. Trimming took 3 bases from V and 3 from J; bases not matched to a gene: 8. This CDR3 reads CASSFAGRPGYEQYF. CDR3 DNA sequence: TGTGCCAGCAGCTTTGCCGGGAGGCCCGGCTACGAGCAGTACTTC.

The chain couples TRBV4-1 to TRBJ2-7, with D possibly matching TRBD1 (5 bases). CDR1 is MGHRA, CDR2 YSYEKL, per germline. This CDR3 comprises 13 residues. V shed 1 base and J shed 6 bases, with 10 bases lying between them. The CDR3 loop is CASSQVLRGEQYF. CDR3 in DNA: TGCGCCAGCAGCCAAGTTTTAAGGGGCGAGCAGTACTTC.

The V and J genes are TRBV27 and TRBJ2-1, with 7 bases identical to TRBD1. Germline lookup yields CDR1 MNHEY and CDR2 SMNVEV (reference sequence). The CDR3 is 14 amino acids. Germline trimming cut 3 bases from V and 3 bases from J; bases unmatched to any gene: 2. The CDR3 reads CASSFQGDYNEQFF. The CDR3 DNA is TGTGCCAGCAGTTTTCAGGGGGACTACAATGAGCAGTTCTTC.

V usage is TRBV25-1 and J usage is TRBJ2-7; 8 positions match TRBD1. Losses at the gene ends were 4 bases for V and 3 bases for J; bases not matched to a gene: 5. This CDR3 has 14 amino acids. Germline assignment: CDR1 MGHDK and CDR2 SYGVNS. In DNA form, the CDR3 reads TGTGCCAGCAGTGGAACAGGGGGGAGCTACGAGCAGTACTTC. Its translation: CASSGTGGSYEQYF.

The chain employs TRBV7-8 and TRBJ1-5, with D possibly matching TRBD1 (5 bases). V dropped 5 bases and J dropped 0 bases, with 14 bases sitting between them. This CDR3 has 16 amino acids. Per germline, CDR1 SGHVS and CDR2 FQNEAQ. The CDR3 DNA follows: TGTGCCAGCAGCCAAGTGGGGCAGGGTAGCAATCAGCCCCAGCATTTT. Translating gives CASSQVGQGSNQPQHF.

This rearrangement joins TRBV6-9 to TRBJ2-1; TRBD1 might be the D (5 bases). V was cut by 4 bases and J by 9 bases, with 7 bases left in between. There are 11 residues in the CDR3. Germline V gene sequence: CDR1 MNHGY, CDR2 SVAAGI. The CDR3 spells CASSSGLEQFF. The CDR3 bases are TGTGCCAGCAGTTCAGGGCTTGAGCAGTTCTTC.

The chain has TRBV19 and TRBJ2-2; 8 nucleotides align to TRBD2. J was trimmed by 4 bases and V by 9 bases; bases with no gene match: 10. The CDR3 has 15 residues. The germline gives CDR1 LNHDA, CDR2 SQIVND (reference sequence). The chain's CDR3 is CASGVGLAFTGELFF. CDR3 DNA sequence: TGTGCCAGCGGGGTCGGACTAGCATTCACCGGGGAGCTGTTTTTT.

J is TRBJ2-7 and V is TRBV11-3; 7 bases are a match to TRBD1. Germline CDR1 and CDR2: SGHNT and YENEEA. The trim removed 5 bases at V and 9 bases at J, leaving 7 bases unmatched. This CDR3 has 12 amino acids. CDR3 region: CASSTGETAQYF. The CDR3, as DNA: TGTGCCAGCAGCACAGGGGAGACGGCGCAGTACTTC.

The gene calls are TRBV15 and TRBJ2-6; 9 bases are shared with TRBD1. Germline-derived CDR1 and CDR2 are LNHNV and YYDKDF (reference sequence). With V trimmed by 3 bases and J by 0 bases, 15 bases remained unmatched. The CDR3 is 21 residues long. This chain's CDR3 is CATSSERFTGGKISGANVLTF. The CDR3 region has the DNA TGTGCCACCAGCAGCGAAAGGTTCACAGGGGGCAAAATCTCTGGGGCCAACGTCCTGACTTTC.

This clone occurred once. The CDR3: CASSLTGTGGTEAFF. DNA of the CDR3: TGTGCCAGCAGCCTTACAGGGACCGGGGGGACTGAAGCTTTCTTT. The genes are TRBV7-9 and TRBJ1-1; a weak D match, TRBD1 (6 bases). Germline-derived CDR1 and CDR2 are SEHNR and FQNEAQ (reference sequence). The V gene lost 5 bases and the J gene lost 5 bases, with 18 bases spanning the gap. This CDR3 comprises 15 residues.